Listed below are T cell receptor beta chains from one sample, sequenced in a study of T cell repertoires in cytomegalovirus infection. TCRdb re-called the reads with MiXCR, one entry per CDR3 protein. This table has under 800,000 distinct CDR3 sequences, about 24% appearing once. Sequencing was done on a sample of CD8+ T cells from PBMCs. These receptors were collected from a human donor in good health (CMV status not recorded). Some clones in this sample may be carry-over from other donors' samples. Both conserved end residues are part of each CDR3. D genes are given only for firm matches. Only part of the rows carry a size: once, few, many, or a class if the clone is expanded.

length: 16; D: TRBD2; size: many; V: TRBV7-2; J: TRBJ2-3; DNA: TGTGCCAGCAGCTTCCTAGCGGGGGGCTTCACAGATACGCAGTATTTT; CDR3: CASSFLAGGFTDTQYF
length: 19; D: TRBD2; size: .; V: TRBV5-5; J: TRBJ2-4; DNA: TGTGCCAGCAGCTTTCCGGGTAGCGGGGGGGTTAGGGGCAAAAACATTCAGTACTTC; CDR3: CASSFPGSGGVRGKNIQYF
length: 11; D: .; size: .; V: TRBV20-1; J: TRBJ2-5; DNA: TGCAGTGCTAATACAGAAGAGACCCAGTACTTC; CDR3: CSANTEETQYF
length: 15; D: .; size: .; V: TRBV6-6; J: TRBJ2-5; DNA: TGTGCCAGCACCAACATGGGGGATCGACAAGAGACCCAGTACTTC; CDR3: CASTNMGDRQETQYF
length: 13; D: TRBD1; size: .; V: TRBV29-1; J: TRBJ1-2; DNA: TGCAGCGGGGGACGGACAGGGGGGTATGGCTACACCTTC; CDR3: CSGGRTGGYGYTF
length: 13; D: .; size: few; V: TRBV2; J: TRBJ2-3; DNA: TGTGCCAGCAGCTGGACAAGGTCGGATACGCAGTATTTT; CDR3: CASSWTRSDTQYF
length: 16; D: .; size: few; V: TRBV7-9; J: TRBJ2-1; DNA: TGTGCCAGCAGCGTCGACGGGGGCCCCCCTGACAATGAGCAGTTCTTC; CDR3: CASSVDGGPPDNEQFF
length: 20; D: TRBD1; size: many; V: TRBV4-2; J: TRBJ2-1; DNA: TGTGCCAGCAGCCCCTCCGGGACAGGGGGCTATCGTGGTTTTTACAATGAGCAGTTCTTC; CDR3: CASSPSGTGGYRGFYNEQFF
length: 15; D: .; size: few; V: TRBV27; J: TRBJ1-5; DNA: TGTGCCAGCAGTCCTCGGAGGGCGAGCAATCAGCCCCAGCATTTT; CDR3: CASSPRRASNQPQHF
length: 12; D: .; size: few; V: TRBV14; J: TRBJ1-3; DNA: TGTGCCAGCAGCCAAGACGAGCTATCTATATATTTT; CDR3: CASSQDELSIYF
length: 14; D: TRBD2; size: few; V: TRBV5-5; J: TRBJ2-1; DNA: TGTGCCAGCGGCGCTAGCGGGGGCTCGGGTGAGCAGTTCTTC; CDR3: CASGASGGSGEQFF
length: 16; D: TRBD2; size: many; V: TRBV12-3/TRBV12-4; J: TRBJ2-5; DNA: TGTGCCTCCCAGCGGTCTAGCGGGGGGGCCCTGGAGACCCAGTACTTC; CDR3: CASQRSSGGALETQYF
length: 17; D: TRBD2; size: .; V: TRBV7-9; J: TRBJ2-1; DNA: TGTGCCAGCAGCTATTCAACGACTAGCGGGGGTGTAACTGAGCAGTTCTTC; CDR3: CASSYSTTSGGVTEQFF
length: 14; D: TRBD1; size: .; V: TRBV14; J: TRBJ1-1; DNA: TGTGCCAGCAGCCAAGATCGGACAGGGTGGGGAGCTTTCTTT; CDR3: CASSQDRTGWGAFF
length: 14; D: .; size: many; V: TRBV7-9; J: TRBJ1-1; DNA: TGTGCCAGCAGCTTAAAGGGGAAGAACACTGAAGCTTTCTTT; CDR3: CASSLKGKNTEAFF
length: 15; D: .; size: .; V: TRBV4-1; J: TRBJ2-1; DNA: TGCGCCAGCAGCCAAGAAGTGCCCACCTACAATGAGCAGTTCTTC; CDR3: CASSQEVPTYNEQFF
length: 15; D: TRBD1; size: .; V: TRBV20-1; J: TRBJ2-2; DNA: TGCAGTGCTAGTGAGGCGACAGGGGTCACCGGGGAGCTGTTTTTT; CDR3: CSASEATGVTGELFF
length: 14; D: .; size: once; V: TRBV29-1; J: TRBJ1-5; DNA: TGCAGCGCTGGGTCTGGGCTCCCCCATCAGCCCCAGCATTTT; CDR3: CSAGSGLPHQPQHF
length: 18; D: .; size: .; V: TRBV15; J: TRBJ2-3; DNA: TGTGCCACCAGCATGACAACCACGGGGGCGGGCCCGACAGATACGCAGTATTTT; CDR3: CATSMTTTGAGPTDTQYF
length: 16; D: TRBD1; size: .; V: TRBV27; J: TRBJ1-5; DNA: TGTGCCAGCAGTTTCGTCGGGACAGGGGTTTATCAGCCCCAGCATTTT; CDR3: CASSFVGTGVYQPQHF
length: 16; D: TRBD1; size: few; V: TRBV20-1; J: TRBJ2-1; DNA: TGCAGTGCTAGAGAGCGAAGATGGACAGGTTACAATGAGCAGTTCTTC; CDR3: CSARERRWTGYNEQFF
length: 13; D: .; size: .; V: TRBV2; J: TRBJ1-6; DNA: TGTGCCATCTTGACAGGATTCAATTCACCCCTCCACTTT; CDR3: CAILTGFNSPLHF
length: 14; D: TRBD1; size: few; V: TRBV20-1; J: TRBJ2-3; DNA: TGCAGTGCGGATCGACAGGGCCAAGAGGATACGCAGTATTTT; CDR3: CSADRQGQEDTQYF
length: 12; D: .; size: many; V: TRBV7-4; J: TRBJ2-7; DNA: TGTGCCAGCAGCTTAGTTGAAGGTGTGCAGTACTTC; CDR3: CASSLVEGVQYF
length: 16; D: TRBD2; size: .; V: TRBV29-1; J: TRBJ2-1; DNA: TGCAGCGTTGATGGATGGGAGGGGCCTCCCTACAATGAGCAGTTCTTC; CDR3: CSVDGWEGPPYNEQFF
length: 11; D: .; size: .; V: TRBV29-1; J: TRBJ1-1; DNA: TGCAGCGTTGAGAGGCAGGGCGAAGCTTTCTTT; CDR3: CSVERQGEAFF
length: 15; D: TRBD1; size: .; V: TRBV7-6; J: TRBJ1-4; DNA: TGTGCCAGCAGCTACACCGGGACAGGCAATGAAAAACTGTTTTTT; CDR3: CASSYTGTGNEKLFF
length: 14; D: .; size: many; V: TRBV7-6; J: TRBJ1-6; DNA: TGTGCCAGCAGCTCCGACAGAAATAATTCACCCCTCCACTTT; CDR3: CASSSDRNNSPLHF
length: 11; D: .; size: .; V: TRBV19; J: TRBJ1-1; DNA: TGTGCCAGTATCTACGCCACTGAAGCTTTCTTT; CDR3: CASIYATEAFF
length: 16; D: TRBD1; size: .; V: TRBV2; J: TRBJ1-2; DNA: TGTGCCAGCAGTACCGGACAGGGGGTGATAGACTATGGCTACACCTTC; CDR3: CASSTGQGVIDYGYTF
length: 13; D: .; size: .; V: TRBV15; J: TRBJ1-4; DNA: TGTGCCACCAGGGACGTCCCTAATGAAAAACTGTTTTTT; CDR3: CATRDVPNEKLFF
length: 21; D: TRBD1; size: .; V: TRBV20-1; J: TRBJ1-2; DNA: TGCAGTGCTAGAGTTCCCCCGCAGGGGGGCTTACCCCGCCGTCTAAACTATGGCTACACCTTC; CDR3: CSARVPPQGGLPRRLNYGYTF
length: 17; D: .; size: .; V: TRBV28; J: TRBJ1-2; DNA: TGTGCCAGCAGCCATGACAGGCACGGGAGCTATCGGTATGGCTACACCTTC; CDR3: CASSHDRHGSYRYGYTF
length: 19; D: TRBD2; size: many; V: TRBV4-1; J: TRBJ2-1; DNA: TGCGCCAGCAGTTATGTGCTGACTAGCGGGGGGGCCTTTTATAATGAGCAGTTCTTC; CDR3: CASSYVLTSGGAFYNEQFF
length: 18; D: .; size: few; V: TRBV28; J: TRBJ2-1; DNA: TGTGCCAGCAGTTCCGACCGAACCGGGACTTTCTCCTACAATGAGCAGTTCTTC; CDR3: CASSSDRTGTFSYNEQFF
length: 17; D: .; size: few; V: TRBV7-2; J: TRBJ1-1; DNA: TGTGCCAGCAGCTTAGCTCCTTTGGGGGGTTTGAACACTGAAGCTTTCTTT; CDR3: CASSLAPLGGLNTEAFF
length: 18; D: TRBD1; size: few; V: TRBV20-1; J: TRBJ2-5; DNA: TGCAGTGCTCCATCGGGGACAGGGACTGTATGGGGCGGAGAGACCCAGTACTTC; CDR3: CSAPSGTGTVWGGETQYF
length: 13; D: .; size: many; V: TRBV7-8; J: TRBJ2-3; DNA: TGTGCCGTCCGGCGGGGAAGCACAGATACGCAGTATTTT; CDR3: CAVRRGSTDTQYF
length: 13; D: .; size: few; V: TRBV2; J: TRBJ1-5; DNA: TGTGCCAGCGGCCTCCTGATAAATCAGCCCCAGCATTTT; CDR3: CASGLLINQPQHF
length: 13; D: TRBD1; size: .; V: TRBV2; J: TRBJ2-2; DNA: TGTGCCAGTCCAGGGGGCGTAGCCGGGGAGCTGTTTTTT; CDR3: CASPGGVAGELFF
length: 14; D: .; size: .; V: TRBV28; J: TRBJ2-3; DNA: TGTGCCAGCAGTTTCTCCTTTACCACAGATACGCAGTATTTT; CDR3: CASSFSFTTDTQYF
length: 18; D: TRBD1; size: .; V: TRBV5-1; J: TRBJ1-4; DNA: TGCGCCAGCAGCTTGGGGTCGCTCGGGACAGGAGCTAATGAAAAACTGTTTTTT; CDR3: CASSLGSLGTGANEKLFF
length: 17; D: .; size: .; V: TRBV19; J: TRBJ1-4; DNA: TGTGTCAGTAGTCCAAGGGACGGACAAACCCACTGGGGGGAACTGTTTTTT; CDR3: CVSSPRDGQTHWGELFF